The rows below give T cell receptor beta chains drawn from one sample of a study. Each CDR3 protein gets one entry after TCRdb re-called the 5' RACE reads with MiXCR. The data contain 1,700 or so distinct CDR3 sequences, 6% to 8.5% of them seen just once; the ten biggest clones take up 11%. Sequencing input: central memory T cells from blood PBMCs. All receptors come from a female donor with HIV. Both conserved end residues are part of each CDR3. Each record gives: clone size, V gene, D gene, J gene, CDR3 DNA, CDR3 protein. A D gene is named only where the DNA matches it firmly. A clone size is listed for some rows: how often the clone was seen (once, few, many), or a class if it is expanded.

clone size: few; V gene: TRBV7-7; D gene: NA; J gene: TRBJ2-6; CDR3 DNA: TGTGCCAGCAGCCCAGCCAACTCTGGGGCCAACGTCCTGACTTTC; CDR3 protein: CASSPANSGANVLTF
clone size: NA; V gene: TRBV28; D gene: TRBD1; J gene: TRBJ1-5; CDR3 DNA: TGTGCCAGCAGGGAGGGGGCAGGTCAGCCCCAGCATTTT; CDR3 protein: CASREGAGQPQHF
clone size: NA; V gene: TRBV11-3; D gene: NA; J gene: TRBJ2-1; CDR3 DNA: TGTGCCAGCAGCCCCAGGAGCTACAATGAGCAGTTCTTC; CDR3 protein: CASSPRSYNEQFF
clone size: few; V gene: TRBV20-1; D gene: NA; J gene: TRBJ1-1; CDR3 DNA: TGCAGTGCTAGAGTCACGGGCATGAACACTGAAGCTTTCTTT; CDR3 protein: CSARVTGMNTEAFF
clone size: few; V gene: TRBV11-3; D gene: NA; J gene: TRBJ2-1; CDR3 DNA: TGTGCCAGCAGCTTTGGGACCAACTACAATGAGCAGTTCTTC; CDR3 protein: CASSFGTNYNEQFF
clone size: medium-sized; V gene: TRBV15; D gene: NA; J gene: TRBJ1-2; CDR3 DNA: TGTGCCACCAGCAGAGATGTGGGCTACTATGGCTACACCTTC; CDR3 protein: CATSRDVGYYGYTF
clone size: NA; V gene: TRBV19; D gene: NA; J gene: TRBJ1-6; CDR3 DNA: TGTGCCAGTACACGTTCCGGGGTGGCAAATTCACCCCTCCACTTT; CDR3 protein: CASTRSGVANSPLHF
clone size: large; V gene: TRBV30; D gene: NA; J gene: TRBJ1-2; CDR3 DNA: TGTGCCTGGCGGGACGGAGGACTAGATGGCTACACCTTC; CDR3 protein: CAWRDGGLDGYTF
clone size: NA; V gene: TRBV10-3; D gene: NA; J gene: TRBJ1-1; CDR3 DNA: TGTGCCATCAGTGGCCCTGGGGGTCCGGGCACTGAAGCTTTCTTT; CDR3 protein: CAISGPGGPGTEAFF
clone size: NA; V gene: TRBV11-1; D gene: NA; J gene: TRBJ2-3; CDR3 DNA: TGTGCCAGCAGCTTACAGCAGGGGAGCGGCACAGATACGCAGTATTTT; CDR3 protein: CASSLQQGSGTDTQYF
clone size: NA; V gene: TRBV7-9; D gene: NA; J gene: TRBJ1-3; CDR3 DNA: TGTGCCAGCAGCCAAGGACAGCCCAACTCTGGAAACACCATATATTTT; CDR3 protein: CASSQGQPNSGNTIYF
clone size: NA; V gene: TRBV21-1; D gene: NA; J gene: TRBJ2-3; CDR3 DNA: TGTGCCAGCAGCACGCAATTACAAGTTACTAGCACAGATACGCAGTATTTT; CDR3 protein: CASSTQLQVTSTDTQYF
clone size: few; V gene: TRBV7-7; D gene: NA; J gene: TRBJ1-4; CDR3 DNA: TGTGCCAGCAGCCCGGGGGGCACTAATGAAAAACTGTTTTTT; CDR3 protein: CASSPGGTNEKLFF
clone size: medium-sized; V gene: TRBV5-4; D gene: NA; J gene: TRBJ1-2; CDR3 DNA: TGTGCCAGCAGCTCGGGCGCACAGGGCTATGGCTACACCTTC; CDR3 protein: CASSSGAQGYGYTF
clone size: medium-sized; V gene: TRBV20-1; D gene: TRBD2; J gene: TRBJ2-1; CDR3 DNA: TGCAGTGCCCTCGGGGCGGGGGGGCCTCCCTACAATGAGCAGTTCTTC; CDR3 protein: CSALGAGGPPYNEQFF